This T cell receptor (beta chain) was recorded in a study of response to subunit inactivated influenza vaccine. General study findings and limits: Authors suggested seasonal influenza vaccinations each recruit few new T cells.

Germline V CDR1 and CDR2: SEHNR, FQNEAQ (reference sequence). Trimming took off 1 base at V and 3 bases at J, with 4 bases between the two ends. This CDR3 comprises 13 residues. TCRdb re-derived calls from the RT-PCR reads in MiXCR, one entry per CDR3 protein. The sample gives some 300,000 distinct CDR3 sequences, around 22% of which show up once; over 9% is in the top ten. This clonotype turned up a few times. Antigen: not known. The sequences come from PBMCs from blood, collected about 19 months after vaccination. The clonotype comes from a man between 50 and 69 years old who received an inactivated influenza vaccine. The J gene is TRBJ2-4, the V gene TRBV7-9, with D unclear. For the CDR3, the DNA is TGTGCCAGCAGCTTAGAAGTCAAAAACATTCAGTACTTC. Translating it yields CASSLEVKNIQYF.